This TCR beta chain derives from a study of T cells in narcolepsy. The study, taken as a whole, reports: Same-patient CSF and blood CD4+ T cell clonotypes included HCRT-specific and TRIB2-specific autoreactive ones.

As concerns this clone: Its matching antigen is unknown.

This CDR3 is 13 amino acids long. CDR1 is LNHDA and CDR2 is SQIVND in the germline V gene (reference sequence). Trimming pared 6 bases from V and 1 base from J, leaving 10 bases between. Generated by immunoSEQ multiplex PCR, the TCRdb table keeps only in-frame clones and is missing some. The sample consists of some 20,000 clones, about four fifths of them appearing once. This clonotype originated in a human donor in good health. This sequence joins TRBV19 and TRBJ2-7; D possibly corresponds to TRBD2 (5 bases). What was sequenced was memory (CD45RA-) CD4+ T cells from blood. CDR3 sequence reads: CASSTEDSYEQYF. In nucleotides, the CDR3 is TGTGCCAGTAGCACGGAGGATTCCTACGAGCAGTACTTC.